This entry concerns a single T cell receptor beta chain. This sample is drawn from a study of shared clonotypes between healthy human individuals. CD45RO-negative, CCR7-selected cells formed the naive CD8 fraction, which excluded terminally differentiated effector memory CD45RA+ cells. In the source study's methods: Junction-only sequences produced by ImmunoSEQ had no quality scores, so filtering differed. Clones were read by immunoSEQ multiplex PCR, and TCRdb kept only the in-frame ones, dropping some. The DNA was the basis for D and trimming; V, J and clone size are from that table. The table shows some 630,000 clones, with around 96% occurring only once. Germline-derived CDR1 and CDR2 are SGDLS and YYNGEE. Trimming removed 0 bases from V and 3 bases from J, with 4 bases in between. The CDR3 is 13 residues long.

Material: naive CD8+ T cells sorted from blood. The V gene is TRBV9, the J gene TRBJ2-1, with no clear D. The receptor comes from a woman aged 25 to 39 in good health. In nucleotides, the CDR3 is TGTGCCAGCAGCGTAGGGTTCTACAATGAGCAGTTCTTC. Amino acid sequence: CASSVGFYNEQFF.